Presented here are 24 T cell receptor beta chains from one specimen sequenced in a study of T cell responses to AZD1222 COVID-19 vaccine. The method was immunoSEQ multiplex PCR; TCRdb's version includes in-frame clones alone and lacks a portion of them. The sample shows just under 95,000 clones, approximately 91% of them seen only once. The sample here was peripheral blood, taken on day 0 of AZD1222 vaccination. Receptors were obtained from an adult in good health.

The chain couples TRBV2 to TRBJ2-7; D is uncertain. CDR3 size: 13 residues. From germline, CDR1 is SNHLY and CDR2 FYNNEI. The germline V and J ends were trimmed by 4 bases and 6 bases, with 13 bases remaining between them. The CDR3 region has the DNA TGTGCCAGCAGTGTTTGGGTGGGAACCGAGCAGTACTTC. Encoded protein: CASSVWVGTEQYF.

On this clone itself: Its ends do not fully match the called genes, so a read error is possible. V usage is TRBV30 and J usage is TRBJ2-3; no reliable D call. Germline V gene data show CDR1 as GTSNPN and CDR2 as SVGIG (reference sequence). The CDR3 sequence is 14 residues long. This CDR3 reads CACSGEEPTDTQYF. CDR3 in DNA: TGTGCCTGTAGTGGAGAGGAGCCCACAGATACGCAGTATTTT.

In the case of this clone: Other nucleotide sequences from this sample produce the same CDR3. The rearrangement uses TRBV30 and TRBJ1-2; D unresolved. V was clipped by 5 bases and J by 4 bases, with 11 bases between them. The CDR3 is made up of 12 amino acids. Germline-derived CDR1 and CDR2 are GTSNPN and SVGIG (reference sequence). The CDR3 loop reads CAWSGVGYGYTF. In nucleotides, the CDR3 is TGTGCCTGGTCCGGGGTCGGCTATGGCTACACCTTC.

The chain recombines TRBV11-2 with TRBJ1-1; D remains ambiguous. The CDR3 is 11 amino acids. V dropped 5 bases and J dropped 11 bases, with 12 bases sitting between them. Germline V gives CDR1 SGHAT, CDR2 FQNNGV. The CDR3 is CASSRSEYAFF. CDR3 in DNA: TGTGCCAGCAGCCGTTCAGAGTATGCTTTCTTT.

The V gene is TRBV9, the J gene TRBJ1-5, with no clear D. Germline CDR1 is SGDLS and CDR2 is YYNGEE. The CDR3 is 13 residues long. V dropped 4 bases and J dropped 6 bases, with 11 bases sitting between them. The CDR3 DNA follows: TGTGCCAGCAGCTCGGGTAATGGTCAGCCCCAGCATTTT. It specifies CASSSGNGQPQHF.

V usage is TRBV11-1 and J usage is TRBJ2-6; D tentatively reads TRBD1 or TRBD2 (6 bases each). This CDR3 comprises 15 residues. Per germline, CDR1 SGHAT and CDR2 FQDESV (reference sequence). The V gene lost 2 bases and the J gene lost 2 bases, with 7 bases spanning the gap. The CDR3 coding sequence is TGTGCCAGCAGCTTAAGGGGGGCTGGGGCCAACGTCCTGACTTTC. Residues: CASSLRGAGANVLTF.

The chain employs TRBV3-1 (or the pseudogene TRBV3-2) and TRBJ2-7; no reliable D call. The CDR3 consists of 14 residues. Looked up from germline, CDR1 is LGHDT and CDR2 is YNNKEL (reference sequence). The V end lost 0 bases, the J end lost 0 bases, and 6 bases lay between the germline ends. Here the CDR3 DNA reads TGTGCCAGCAGCCAAGACTTGCTCTCCTACGAGCAGTACTTC. The encoded protein is CASSQDLLSYEQYF.

DNA of the CDR3: TGTGCCAGCAGCGTAAAAGGCGGCAGCCGAGACACCATATATTTT. This sequence encodes CASSVKGGSRDTIYF. V gene TRBV9 combines with J gene TRBJ1-3, with unresolved D. CDR1 and CDR2 (germline): SGDLS, YYNGEE. The CDR3 is 15 amino acids. Deletions cut 1 base from V and 8 bases from J, with 16 bases between.

The chain uses TRBV6-1 and TRBJ1-4; D unresolved. Germline loops: CDR1 MNHNS, CDR2 SASEGT. V dropped 0 bases and J dropped 0 bases, with 14 bases sitting between them. The CDR3 extends over 18 amino acids. Here the CDR3 reads CASSEALGWGATNEKLFF. The CDR3 DNA is TGTGCCAGCAGTGAAGCGCTTGGTTGGGGAGCAACTAATGAAAAACTGTTTTTT.

The V and J genes are TRBV7-6 and TRBJ2-1, with 9 nucleotides matching TRBD2. This CDR3 comprises 17 residues. The ends lost 4 bases at V and 2 bases at J; junction bases unmatched: 9. Per the germline V gene, CDR1 is SGHVS and CDR2 is FNYEAQ. In DNA form, the CDR3 reads TGTGCCAGCAGCTCCCAAGGGCGGGGGGGCCCCTACAATGAGCAGTTCTTC. This encodes CASSSQGRGGPYNEQFF.

This rearrangement joins TRBV6-2 or TRBV6-3 to TRBJ1-2, with 7 bases aligning to TRBD1. There are 15 residues in the CDR3. V was clipped by 3 bases and J by 3 bases; unmatched bases: 7. Germline CDR1 reads MNHEY; CDR2 reads SVGEGT. CDR3 sequence reads: CASSYRDSDYYGYTF. CDR3 DNA sequence: TGTGCCAGCAGTTATAGGGACAGCGACTACTATGGCTACACCTTC.

This chain connects TRBV7-6 to TRBJ2-2; D call uncertain. The germline V gene has CDR1 SGHVS and CDR2 FNYEAQ. The CDR3 is 13 amino acids. V was trimmed by 2 bases and J by 2 bases, leaving 3 bases between them. CDR3 sequence (DNA): TGTGCCAGCAGCTTAAGAAACACCGGGGAGCTGTTTTTT. Its protein product is CASSLRNTGELFF.

The V and J genes are TRBV2 and TRBJ2-4, with D perhaps assigned TRBD1 or TRBD2 (5 bases each). Germline-derived CDR1 and CDR2 are SNHLY and FYNNEI. Trimming removed 6 bases at V and 6 bases at J, with 9 bases between. The CDR3 runs to 12 residues. In DNA form, the CDR3 reads TGTGCCAGCAGGGGGGATATAAACATTCAGTACTTC. Its translation is CASRGDINIQYF.

The chain has TRBV19 and TRBJ1-1, with D hard to call. The CDR3 extends over 12 amino acids. CDR1 and CDR2 from the germline V gene are LNHDA and SQIVND (reference sequence). Trimming removed 1 base at V and 10 bases at J, with 10 bases between. The CDR3 coding sequence is TGTGCCAGTAGTATAGCGGGCCTGTCAGCTTTCTTT. This translates into CASSIAGLSAFF.

This chain joins TRBV9 and TRBJ2-7; D is unresolved. The CDR3 is 13 residues long. Trimming took 0 bases from V and 7 from J, leaving 11 bases between them. CDR1 is SGDLS and CDR2 is YYNGEE in the germline V gene. DNA for the CDR3: TGTGCCAGCAGCGTAGAATCCCGGGCGGAGCAGTACTTC. Amino acids: CASSVESRAEQYF.

This clone was recorded a few times. CDR3 residues: CASTIGLGQPQHF. Written as DNA, the CDR3 is TGTGCCAGCACCATAGGGTTGGGTCAGCCCCAGCATTTT. The gene calls are TRBV2 and TRBJ1-5, with no clear D. Germline V lookup: CDR1 SNHLY, CDR2 FYNNEI. Trimming took off 7 bases at V and 6 bases at J, with 13 bases between the two ends. This CDR3 comprises 13 residues.

The chain recombines TRBV4-3 with TRBJ1-5; D is uncertain. The V gene lost 0 bases and the J gene lost 2 bases, with 8 bases spanning the gap. Germline V gene data show CDR1 as LGHNA and CDR2 as YSLEER. The CDR3 totals 15 residues. For the CDR3, the DNA is TGCGCCAGCAGCCAAGACTCAGCCGGCAATCAGCCCCAGCATTTT. Protein sequence: CASSQDSAGNQPQHF.

This clone appeared a few times. The gene calls are TRBV6-5 and TRBJ1-6; D ambiguous. CDR3 length: 14 residues. V lost 7 bases, J lost 7 bases, and 14 bases lay in between. Germline assignment: CDR1 MNHEY and CDR2 SVGAGI. The CDR3 protein is CASTRAALNSPLHF. The CDR3 bases are TGTGCCAGCACCCGGGCAGCCTTGAATTCACCCCTCCACTTT.

In DNA, the CDR3 is TGTGCCTGGAGTGTACGAGCCGGAGGCAATCAGCCCCAGCATTTT. Translating it yields CAWSVRAGGNQPQHF. This chain uses TRBV30 with TRBJ1-5; D is unresolved. CDR3 length: 15 residues. V was clipped by 0 bases and J by 2 bases, with 11 bases between them. Germline V CDR1 and CDR2: GTSNPN, SVGIG (reference sequence). The full variable domain, in which reference TRBV30 and TRBJ1-5 provide the parts outside the CDR3, is SQTIHQWPATLVQPVGSPLSLECTVEGTSNPNLYWYRQAAGRGLQLLFYSVGIGQISSEVPQNLSASRPQDRQFILSSKKLLLSDSGFYLCAWSVRAGGNQPQHFGDGTRLSIL.

This clone was seen once. This chain uses TRBV11-2 with TRBJ1-5; D remains ambiguous. V was cut by 0 bases and J by 6 bases, with 6 bases left in between. CDR1 and CDR2 (germline): SGHAT, FQNNGV. The CDR3 covers 13 residues. The DNA for the CDR3 is TGTGCCAGCAGCTTAGATCTTGGTCAGCCCCAGCATTTT. It is translated as CASSLDLGQPQHF.

CDR3 nucleotide sequence: TGTGCCAGCAGCTCGGGACAGTCCGGGATTAACTATGGCTACACCTTC. Protein: CASSSGQSGINYGYTF. The chain joins TRBV7-2 to TRBJ1-2, with 7 positions matching TRBD1. The CDR3 is 16 amino acids. After removal of 4 bases from V and 1 base from J, the junction contained 9 bases not matched to a gene. Looked up from germline, CDR1 is SGHTA and CDR2 is FQGNSA.

The CDR3 region has the DNA TGTGCCAGCAGCAACGGGCGGGCCAACCCGTACCTGAACACTGAAGCTTTCTTT. Its protein is CASSNGRANPYLNTEAFF. V usage is TRBV21-1 and J usage is TRBJ1-1. TRBV21-1 is termed a pseudogene. This CDR3 has 18 amino acids.

The table lists this clone with a count of one. The gene calls are TRBV7-2 and TRBJ1-2; a possible D gene is TRBD1 (6 bases). Between the trimmed V and J ends, which lost 1 base and 7 bases, there was a span of 16 bases. Germline CDR1 reads SGHTA; CDR2 reads FQGNSA. The CDR3 contains 15 residues. The CDR3 here is CASSLGGGRSGGYTF. For the CDR3, the DNA is TGTGCCAGCAGCTTAGGAGGGGGGCGATCAGGTGGCTACACCTTC. Filled out from reference TRBV7-2 and TRBJ1-2, the complete variable domain reads GAGVSQSPSNKVTEKGKDVELRCDPISGHTALYWYRQSLGQGLEFLIYFQGNSAPDKSGLPSDRFSAERTGGSVSTLTIQRTQQEDSAVYLCASSLGGGRSGGYTFGSGTRLTVV.

V is TRBV19 and J is TRBJ2-7; D unresolved. CDR3 length equals 11 residues. Per germline, CDR1 LNHDA and CDR2 SQIVND (reference sequence). V was cut by 4 bases and J by 3 bases, with 4 bases left in between. The CDR3 here is CASSNRYEQYF. The CDR3 region has the DNA TGTGCCAGTAGTAACCGCTACGAGCAGTACTTC.